Sequencing of this TCR beta chain was carried out in a study of cytomegalovirus exposure and HLA in healthy donors. Researchers ran the PCR with 60 Vbeta and 13 Jbeta primers. Profiling relied on immunoSEQ multiplex PCR, and the TCRdb table lists in-frame clones only, not all of them. In the table there are about 190,000 clones, approximately 80% of which are singletons. About this clone: Its antigen is unidentified.

Overall study results and limits: An analysis done earlier found most TCR beta V segments productive about 87% or about 30% of the time.

V was clipped by 4 bases and J by 2 bases; unmatched bases: 21. Germline lookup yields CDR1 LGHNA and CDR2 YNFKEQ. This CDR3 is built from 21 residues. The V call is TRBV4-2, the J call TRBJ2-1, with 9 positions matching TRBD1. Sequences were obtained from PBMCs. This sequence was found in a woman aged 25 to 39 in good health and CMV-seropositive. The CDR3 spells CASSRIRTGGAVERAYNEQFF. CDR3 in DNA: TGTGCCAGCAGCCGTATAAGAACAGGGGGCGCGGTAGAGAGGGCCTACAATGAGCAGTTCTTC.